This record concerns one TCR beta chain sequence. Its antigen is still unknown. These data belong to a study of cytomegalovirus exposure and HLA in healthy donors. General study points: Researchers reported that a few CMV-associated chains were confirmed in vitro as CMV antigen-specific. Fewer N-insertions (relative to the roughly 660-donor mean) were reportedly seen in an Asian-associated ancestry cluster in a later analysis.

The PCR had 60 Vbeta and 13 Jbeta primers. Under the authors' procedure: Approximately 11 million shared chains were among the roughly 80 million unique TCR beta chains that a later analysis counted. Sequencing used immunoSEQ multiplex PCR; TCRdb keeps in-frame clones, though not all of them. That table supplies the V and J calls and clone size; D and trimming were determined from the DNA. The repertoire has about 130,000 clones, over 65% of them found once; the top ten carry more than 3.5%. Germline V gene lookup returns CDR1 SGHAT and CDR2 FQNNGV. Between the trimmed V and J ends, which lost 2 bases and 6 bases, there was a span of 14 bases. The CDR3 is made up of 14 amino acids.

The sample comprised PBMCs. The V gene is TRBV11-2, the J gene TRBJ2-7; TRBD2 is a possible D gene (5 bases). The clonotype was recovered from a middle-aged man in good health and CMV-seropositive. CDR3 in amino acids: CASSLRESGVEQYF. CDR3 sequence (DNA): TGTGCCAGCAGCTTAAGGGAGTCTGGGGTCGAGCAGTACTTC.